Listed below are T cell receptor beta chains from one sample, sequenced in a study of cytomegalovirus exposure and HLA in healthy donors. Method: immunoSEQ multiplex PCR; TCRdb's copy keeps in-frame clones and lacks some. The repertoire has some 130,000 clones, roughly 80% of them found once; the top ten carry roughly 3%. Source material: PBMCs. The receptor source for this set is a male donor in good health and CMV-seronegative. CDR3s include the opening cysteine and the closing phenylalanine or tryptophan. D genes are given only for firm matches. Clone size, where shown, is once, few, many, or a class for clones that have expanded.

>-|-|TRBJ2-2|TRBV6-1
CASSLPGHRVF
TGTGCCAGCAGCCTCCCGGGACACCGAGTTTTT
>few|-|TRBJ1-2|TRBV6-1
CASSETAGQKRYTF
TGTGCCAGCAGTGAAACGGCAGGTCAGAAACGCTACACCTTC
>few|TRBD1|TRBJ1-2|TRBV6-5
CASSYSTGGVGYTF
TGTGCCAGCAGTTACTCGACAGGGGGCGTGGGCTACACCTTC
>-|TRBD2|TRBJ2-7|TRBV12-5
CASGPSRLAGGFTYEQYF
TGTGCTAGTGGTCCGTCTCGGCTAGCGGGAGGGTTTACCTACGAGCAGTACTTC
>-|-|TRBJ1-1|TRBV7-8
CASSLAGPNTEAFF
TGTGCCAGCAGCTTAGCGGGGCCGAACACTGAAGCTTTCTTT
>-|-|TRBJ2-1|TRBV19
CASSIGLVYNEQFF
TGTGCCAGTAGTATAGGGCTAGTCTACAATGAGCAGTTCTTC
>few|TRBD2|TRBJ2-7|TRBV6-6
CASRTQLAGTSYEQYF
TGTGCCAGCAGAACACAACTAGCGGGGACATCCTACGAGCAGTACTTC
>-|TRBD1|TRBJ1-2|TRBV15
CAIKPGTGLDYGYTF
TGTGCCATCAAACCCGGGACAGGCCTAGACTATGGCTACACCTTC
>-|TRBD1|TRBJ1-1|TRBV18
CASSRGQGSEAFF
TGTGCCAGCTCACGAGGACAGGGTAGCGAAGCTTTCTTT
>-|-|TRBJ2-2|TRBV10-3
CAISAGTGELFF
TGTGCCATCAGTGCGGGCACCGGGGAGCTGTTTTTT
>-|-|TRBJ2-1|TRBV7-2
CASTPRWGVNPYNEQFF
TGTGCCAGCACCCCACGATGGGGGGTTAATCCCTACAATGAGCAGTTCTTC
>-|TRBD2|TRBJ2-4|TRBV11-2
CASSLVGGGGYF
TGTGCCAGCAGCTTAGTGGGCGGGGGGGGGTACTTC
>-|TRBD2|TRBJ2-3|TRBV19
CASSVTSGRGDTQYF
TGTGCCAGTAGTGTGACTAGCGGGAGGGGAGATACGCAGTATTTT
>once|-|TRBJ2-5|TRBV20-1
CSGGSMETQYF
TGCAGCGGGGGTTCAATGGAGACCCAGTACTTC
>-|TRBD2|TRBJ2-5|TRBV5-1
CASSFAGAYQETQYF
TGCGCCAGCAGCTTCGCGGGAGCGTACCAAGAGACCCAGTACTTC
>-|TRBD2|TRBJ2-1|TRBV10-3
CAISDFAGLAGAYNEQFF
TGTGCCATCAGTGATTTTGCGGGACTAGCGGGAGCCTACAATGAGCAGTTCTTC
>-|-|TRBJ2-3|TRBV2
CATQDRSRTDTQYF
TGTGCCACCCAAGACAGGAGCCGCACAGATACGCAGTATTTT
>-|-|TRBJ1-1|TRBV7-9
CASSLAPGSGVNTEAFF
TGTGCCAGCAGCTTAGCCCCCGGTTCGGGAGTGAACACTGAAGCTTTCTTT
>-|TRBD1|TRBJ1-1|TRBV29-1
CSVDWKGATEAFF
TGCAGCGTTGATTGGAAGGGGGCAACTGAAGCTTTCTTT
>-|-|TRBJ2-5|TRBV10-3
CAISESAGRETQYF
TGTGCCATCAGTGAGTCGGCGGGTCGAGAGACCCAGTACTTC
>-|-|TRBJ2-1|TRBV18
CASSPKREAGSHNEQFF
TGTGCCAGCTCACCCAAAAGGGAGGCAGGGTCACACAATGAGCAGTTCTTC
>-|-|TRBJ2-5|TRBV6-5
CASSTGTLGIETQYF
TGTGCCAGCAGTACCGGGACATTGGGGATAGAGACCCAGTACTTC
>-|TRBD1|TRBJ1-6|TRBV7-2
CASSPISSRGRNSPLHF
TGTGCCAGCAGCCCAATATCGAGCAGGGGGCGAAATTCACCCCTCCACTTT
>-|-|TRBJ1-1|TRBV5-8
CASSLNIGQLTEAFF
TGTGCCAGCAGCTTGAACATTGGACAGCTTACTGAAGCTTTCTTT
>-|-|TRBJ2-7|TRBV30
CAWTPRVPYEQYF
TGTGCCTGGACCCCGCGGGTACCCTACGAGCAGTACTTC
>-|-|TRBJ1-3|TRBV6-1
CASSATGNPLSGNTIYF
TGTGCCAGCAGTGCTACAGGGAATCCGCTCTCTGGAAACACCATATATTTT
>-|-|TRBJ2-1|TRBV2
CASSESPLGEQFF
TGTGCCAGCAGTGAATCCCCCCTAGGTGAGCAGTTCTTC
>-|TRBD2|TRBJ2-5|TRBV11-2
CASSLPRTSGGTQETQYF
TGTGCCAGCAGCTTACCCCGGACTAGCGGGGGGACTCAAGAGACCCAGTACTTC
>-|-|TRBJ2-5|TRBV13
CASSSRDLPLRETQYF
TGTGCCAGCAGCTCCAGGGACTTACCGCTAAGGGAGACCCAGTACTTC
>once|-|TRBJ1-1|TRBV18
CASSPNTGVLAEAFF
TGTGCCAGCTCGCCCAACACGGGAGTGTTGGCTGAAGCTTTCTTT
>once|TRBD2|TRBJ2-7|TRBV11-2
CASSRTTLAGGIYEQYF
TGTGCCAGCAGCCGAACTACGCTAGCGGGAGGTATCTACGAGCAGTACTTC
>-|TRBD2|TRBJ2-5|TRBV4-2
CASSQEGEAGGTPFWETQYF
TGTGCCAGCAGCCAAGAGGGGGAAGCGGGGGGAACACCTTTTTGGGAGACCCAGTACTTC
>once|-|TRBJ2-7|TRBV4-1
CASSTDGSSYEQYF
TGCGCCAGCAGCACTGACGGGAGTTCCTACGAGCAGTACTTC
>once|-|TRBJ2-5|TRBV7-2
CASSLRTARHETQYF
TGTGCCAGCAGCCTACGGACAGCTCGTCACGAGACCCAGTACTTC
>-|TRBD1|TRBJ1-2|TRBV9
CASSARQGGNYGYTF
TGTGCCAGCAGCGCCCGACAGGGCGGAAACTATGGCTACACCTTC
>-|TRBD1|TRBJ1-1|TRBV2
CASRAGTGPTEAFF
TGTGCCAGCAGGGCCGGGACAGGTCCTACTGAAGCTTTCTTT
>once|-|TRBJ2-7|TRBV11-2
CASSLVPGNSYEQYF
TGTGCCAGCAGCTTAGTTCCAGGGAACTCCTACGAGCAGTACTTC